The present TCR beta chain was sequenced within a study of CD8+ T cells in alopecia areata. Background on the study: Tofacitinib administration persisted for 6 to 18 months, succeeded by 6 months off drug.

As for treatment: oral pan-JAK inhibitor, 5-10 mg twice daily. Extraction of RNA preceded its reverse transcription into cDNA, which served as the sequencing template. Sequencing used immunoSEQ multiplex PCR; TCRdb keeps in-frame clones, though not all of them. The sample lists under 300,000 clones, 45% to 70% occurring once. The CDR3 extends over 16 amino acids. Per the germline V gene, CDR1 is ENHRY and CDR2 is SYGVKD. Regarding this clone: One junction end disagrees with the germline gene, perhaps due to a read error.

The TCR sequence derives from a human donor with alopecia areata. Sequencing was performed on CD4+ T cells sorted from blood, taken at approximately week 51, from a patient treated with tofacitinib. The rearrangement joins TRBV10-3 to TRBJ2-1; D is tentatively TRBD1 or TRBD2 (5 bases each). For the CDR3, the DNA is TGTGCCAGCAGTCATGGGACGGAGAGCTCCTACAATGAGCAGTTCTTC. Translating gives CASSHGTESSYNEQFF.